This TCR delta chain appears in the sequencing data of a study of γδ T cells in repeated Plasmodium falciparum infection. TCRdb re-identified clones in the multiplex PCR reads via CATT. The table includes over 45,000 delta-chain clones, roughly 1.6% detected once. This clone was picked up many times. Vgamma9/Vdelta2+ and Vdelta2-negative gammadelta T cells were flow-sorted from PBMC for bulk sequencing. The CDR3 extends over 17 amino acids. From germline, CDR1 is GEAIGNYY and CDR2 EKD. The V segment lost 3 bases and the J segment 5 bases; nucleotides outside the gene matches: 7. V gene TRDV2 combines with J gene TRDJ3, with 9 nucleotides matching TRDD3. Input material: gamma-delta T cells from blood. The sequence was collected from a pool of human donors (malaria-infected and uninfected, not separated). The CDR3 bases are TGTGCCTGTGACTCCCTGGGGGATTCGCGGGACACCCGACAGATGTTTTTC. It yields the protein CACDSLGDSRDTRQMFF.